This T cell receptor beta chain was documented in a study of cytomegalovirus exposure and HLA in healthy donors (dated by TCRdb to between 2016 and 2019). A note on the overall study: According to an earlier analysis of a few hundred of the donors, about 179 million T cells yielded 117 million unique TCR beta sequences and approximately 300 Gb of sequence data. An early release that covered 640 HLA-typed donors contained about 300 gigabases of sequencing data and tens of millions of unique TCR sequences. The genetic ancestry cluster associated with self-reported Caucasian donors included approximately 85% of the approximately 430 genotyped donors. The study aimed to test whether cataloging public T cell receptors could reveal signatures of past pathogen exposure. The T cell repertoires of some 670 subjects were profiled by immunosequencing and related to cytomegalovirus serostatus. A separate validation cohort of 100 to 150 different subjects was used in addition to the roughly 670-subject first cohort. To predict cytomegalovirus infection status, the study combined high-throughput TCR immunosequencing, statistical association of individual TCRs with disease status, and machine learning. To study patterns of TCR occurrence, a later analysis re-analyzed previously published TCR beta repertoires from more than 550 donors and added high-resolution HLA genotyping. The later analysis used no new phenotypic data to find candidate immune exposures, relying instead on TCR beta sequences and their occurrence across donors. In an earlier analysis of 587 of the donors, high-throughput TCR beta sequencing was used to judge whether each TCR beta V gene segment behaved as functional or pseudogenic. Donor age, sex, ethnicity and CMV serostatus were compiled together with the repertoire data. Genome-wide SNP genotypes for about 55% of the roughly 670 donors were used in a later genetic analysis, which treated that subset as a discovery cohort. Every discovery cohort repertoire had been produced on one sequencing platform. Class I and class II HLA loci were covered by the typing at four-digit resolution. The number of donors typed differed by locus, with roughly 629-640 for A, B, C, DRB1 and DQB1, around 500 for DQA1, 600 to 610 for DPA1, and some 470 for DPB1. A handful of DR-DQ haplotypes were treated as single units for association and clustering because of strong linkage in the cohort. Among 300 to 500 genotyped donors of the cohort, an average of around 250,000 unique TCR beta nucleotide sequences was sequenced per donor, of which about 19% were non-productive.

What the research found in general, with its limitations: CMV serostatus was the only immune exposure information available for the cohort. A later analysis found that TCR association rates varied across HLA loci, with DRB1 alleles showing the most associated TCRs and HLA-C alleles the fewest. The cohort was sequenced for TCR beta chains only, and without alpha or paired-chain data the features that could be detected were limited. When HLA alleles, especially DR and DQ, strongly co-occurred, attributing TCR associations to individual alleles was difficult. A later analysis associated about 18,000 TCR beta sequences with specific HLA alleles at a false discovery rate of 0.05. According to a later analysis, most CMV-associated TCR beta chains appeared to be HLA-restricted, and the HLA associations seemed to be driven largely by CMV exposure. Because HLA typing was missing for some donors at each locus, association tests included only the typed subset. A total of fewer than 200 TCR beta chains were listed by the study as associated with cytomegalovirus. In a later genetic analysis, fewer N-insertions in productive TCRs were reported among donors in an Asian-associated ancestry cluster than the roughly 670-donor mean. Because counts were too low, roughly 16 rarely observed V segments, including chromosome 9 orphons, were left out of the earlier analysis of a few hundred of the donors. A group of highly shared sequence variants was considered likely to be a technical artifact of the sequencing pipeline. While some public TCRs were present in many individuals, most TCR sequences turned up only very rarely across donors. Correlated functional status among segregating V segments might be attributable to linkage disequilibrium, but an unknown experimental factor could not be ruled out. A later analysis reported that several top co-occurrence clusters appeared linked to parvovirus B19, influenza, CMV and Epstein-Barr virus. An earlier analysis of roughly 570 of the donors showed that most TCR beta V segments appeared in productive rearrangements either about 90% or about 30% of the time, which broadly matched IMGT annotations. A few of the identified cytomegalovirus-associated TCR beta chains were confirmed in vitro to be specific for cytomegalovirus antigens. Some IMGT-functional V segments, including TRBV6-2 and TRBV6-3, could not be distinguished by the 87-base-pair reads and were therefore excluded. A further reported finding was that TCR beta sequences accurately predicted the HLA-A and HLA-B alleles for most subjects in the first cohort. The classifier was reported to diagnose cytomegalovirus status with high specificity and sensitivity in both the original cohort and the validation cohort. Compared with equally common non-associated chains, HLA-associated TCR beta chains in a later analysis were more clonally expanded and had lower generation probabilities. A later genetic analysis associated a missense DCLRE1C variant with V-gene and J-gene trimming of TCR beta chains, and an independent cohort replicated the association. Roughly uniform sequencing depth across donors was assumed in presence/absence analyses, although this assumption may not hold. It was suggested by the authors that the approach could potentially be generalized to other disease states and immunological phenotypes.

The cohort was made up of approximately 700 healthy bone marrow donors. At the time of sampling, all cohort members were nominally healthy, though unrecorded immune exposures were likely present. The donor tested CMV seropositive, placing the donor among the 289 seropositive members of the cohort. Each donor provided a peripheral blood sample, and peripheral blood mononuclear cells were used for TCR beta sequencing. Genomic DNA extraction from the blood cell samples was performed with the Qiagen DNeasy Blood Extraction Kit. Library preparation employed the immunoSEQ multiplex PCR assay. A mixture of 60 forward primers for TCR Vbeta segments and 13 reverse primers for TCR Jbeta segments was used in the multiplex PCR. The CDR3 region of rearranged TCR beta genes was amplified from genomic DNA with a multiplex PCR assay. The Illumina HiSeq System was used to sequence the amplified TCR beta libraries as 87-base-pair reads. On the authors' methods: A later analysis tallied 70 million to 100 million unique TCR beta chains across the 550 to 850 repertoires, and around 9.9 million of those chains were shared by two or more donors. To remove PCR and sequencing errors, raw reads were error-corrected and collapsed into unique sequences using a nearest-neighbor algorithm that merged closely related sequences. V, D and J gene segments were assigned by aligning CDR3 sequences to IMGT reference sequences. Each retained sequence needed at least a six-nucleotide match to both a V gene segment and a J gene segment. Rearrangements were called productive when the CDR3 lacked stop codons and stayed in frame with V and J; all others were non-productive. CDR3 was defined by IMGT convention, running from the second conserved V-encoded cysteine to the conserved J-encoded phenylalanine. The earlier analysis of about 590 of the donors excluded sequences that lacked an unambiguous match to a single V gene segment. An earlier analysis of fewer than 750 of the donors called V segments functional above 56.7% productive rearrangements and segregating when the between-donor standard deviation exceeded 5%. To diagnose cytomegalovirus status from the catalog of TCR beta chain sequences, a statistical classification framework was built. In a later analysis, V and J genes were assigned by comparing TCR nucleotide sequences against IMGT/GENE-DB human TR gene sequences. Using the TCRdist pipeline, a later analysis assigned CDR3 sequences along with most-parsimonious VDJ recombination scenarios. In a later analysis, every TCR beta chain was defined by the combination of its CDR3 amino acid sequence and its V-gene family, and reads without a unique V-gene family were dropped. To address suspected cross-contamination and a sequencing artifact, a later analysis removed roughly 580 highly shared, low-generation-probability nucleotide sequences. For each public chain, a later analysis derived a clonal expansion index from normalized ranks of inferred template counts within each repertoire. A later analysis computed generation probabilities with a VDJ recombination model fitted to out-of-frame rearrangements, and checked the results against IGoR. A later analysis scored TCR-TCR, TCR-HLA and TCR-CMV co-occurrence with hypergeometric tests, applying a repertoire-size bias correction to TCR pairs. A later analysis estimated false discovery rates by permuting HLA or CMV assignments 20 times. A later analysis grouped co-occurring TCRs with DBSCAN, adding TCRdist sequence similarity when clustering within HLA-allele-positive subsets. For co-occurrence clustering, repertoires with fewer than 30,000 or more than 120,000 public chains were excluded, along with 4 to 6 repertoires with anomalous nucleotide sharing. This immuneACCESS table, as held by TCRdb, lists in-frame sequences with V and J called but not all clones. Of the missing ones, under half trace to an unresolved V gene in checked studies; the others have no known cause. The V and J calls and clone size come from that table; D and trimming were worked out from the DNA. The sample table records about 160,000 clones; 80% to 90% of these occur just once. Approximately 6.5% of the sample goes to the ten largest clones.

V and J are truncated by 6 bases and 3 bases respectively, leaving an intervening sequence of 12 bases. The CDR3, cysteine through phenylalanine, is 14 amino acids long. Only CDR3 DNA remains: 42 bases, in frame from the first base. The germline V gene yields MNHNS for CDR1 and SASEGT for CDR2. Note on this clone: It has no known antigen specificity. No much larger clone exists at a distance of one base, and base qualities are not known.

The specimen was PBMCs. The rearranged segments are TRBV6-1 and TRBJ1-3, and TRBD1 may be the D gene, going by 6 matching bases. The TCR sequence derives from a man between 45 and 60 years old in good health and CMV-seropositive. The CDR3 has the sequence CASSPTGNGNTIYF. DNA sequence: TGTGCCAGCAGCCCAACAGGGAATGGAAACACCATATATTTT.